Here is one T cell receptor beta chain with its context. In the original workflow: It was from reference gene primer amplification that nucleated cell counts were estimated. Assay used: immunoSEQ multiplex PCR; TCRdb lists only in-frame clones, some missing. V and J calls and clone size are copied from that table; D and trimming were computed from the DNA. The table records some 190,000 clones, 70% to 80% of them present only once. This entry belongs to a study of blood T cell repertoires in COVID-19. Across the study: Whether acute or convalescent, the COVID-19 samples came from the United States, Italy and Spain. Sources were T cells, B-cell-depleted T cells, or PBMCs; the material itself was cDNA or gDNA.

V lost 1 base, J lost 2 bases, and 5 bases stayed unmatched. Germline-derived CDR1 and CDR2 are LGHNA and YNFKEQ. There are 16 residues in the CDR3. Sequences were obtained from peripheral blood. The clonotype originates from a woman aged 45-59 years with acute or convalescent COVID-19. The rearrangement joins TRBV4-2 to TRBJ2-1; 7 bases fit TRBD2. Here the CDR3 DNA reads TGTGCCAGCAGCCAAGTCGGGCTAGCGGCCTACAATGAGCAGTTCTTC. This gives the protein CASSQVGLAAYNEQFF.